Following are 6 T cell receptor beta chains from one sample sequenced in a study of CD8+ T cells in alopecia areata. RNA, once extracted, was reverse transcribed into cDNA for use as the sequencing template. Assay used: immunoSEQ multiplex PCR; TCRdb lists only in-frame clones, some missing. Altogether 150,000 or so clones are present, 47% being singletons, with the ten largest covering about 6.4%. Sequencing was done on a sample of CD4+ T cells sorted from blood. These receptor sequences come from a human donor with alopecia areata.

V is TRBV29-1 and J is TRBJ1-4; possibly TRBD1 for D (5 bases). The CDR3 runs 13 residues. The V end lost 5 bases, the J end lost 4 bases, and 11 bases lay between the germline ends. Germline CDR1 is SQVTM and CDR2 is ANQGSEA. The CDR3, as DNA: TGCAGCGTTATCGACAGAGATAATGAAAAACTGTTTTTT. It yields the protein CSVIDRDNEKLFF. The full variable domain, in which reference TRBV29-1 and TRBJ1-4 provide the parts outside the CDR3, is SAVISQKPSRDICQRGTSLTIQCQVDSQVTMMFWYRQQPGQSLTLIATANQGSEATYESGFVIDKFPISRPNLTFSTLTVSNMSPEDSSIYLCSVIDRDNEKLFFGSGTQLSVL.

The chain is built from TRBV11-3 and TRBJ1-1; 11 positions agree with TRBD1. Germline V lookup: CDR1 SGHNT, CDR2 YENEEA. The CDR3 length is 14 residues. Losses at the gene ends were 3 bases for V and 6 bases for J; bases not matched to a gene: 3. The CDR3 coding sequence is TGTGCCAGCAGCTTGAGGACAGGGGGCGCTGAAGCTTTCTTT. It encodes CASSLRTGGAEAFF.

The V call is TRBV9, the J call TRBJ2-5; 7 bases line up with TRBD2. The V gene end was trimmed by 3 bases and the J gene end by 1 base; junction bases not matched to a gene: 6. This CDR3 has 15 residues. Germline lookup yields CDR1 SGDLS and CDR2 YYNGEE. CDR3 in amino acids: CASSGGGRTQETQYF. For the CDR3, the DNA is TGTGCCAGCAGCGGGGGAGGGAGGACCCAAGAGACCCAGTACTTC.

This rearrangement joins TRBV5-6 to TRBJ2-7; 10 nucleotides align to TRBD2. Germline loops: CDR1 SGHDT, CDR2 YYEEEE. This CDR3 comprises 14 residues. The trim removed 1 base at V and 8 bases at J, leaving 6 bases unmatched. The CDR3 reads CASSLQAGGPKQYF. CDR3 in DNA: TGTGCCAGCAGCTTGCAAGCGGGAGGGCCTAAGCAGTACTTC.

This clone was detected only a few times. The V gene is TRBV29-1, the J gene TRBJ2-1; the D is unclear. With 0 bases removed from V and 12 bases from J, the gap between germline ends came to 6 bases. The germline V gene encodes CDR1 SQVTM and CDR2 ANQGSEA. The CDR3 is 10 amino acids. CDR3 sequence: CSVEEYWQFF. The CDR3 DNA follows: TGCAGCGTTGAAGAGTATTGGCAGTTCTTC.

The V and J genes are TRBV30 and TRBJ1-5; D gene ambiguous. Trimming removed 0 bases from V and 6 bases from J, with 6 bases in between. The CDR3 has 12 amino acids. Germline assignment: CDR1 GTSNPN and CDR2 SVGIG (reference sequence). CDR3 region: CAWSVHGQPQHF. The CDR3 nucleotides are TGTGCCTGGAGTGTACACGGTCAGCCCCAGCATTTT.